This T cell receptor (beta chain) was retrieved from a study of PD-1 blockade in classical Hodgkin lymphoma. Relapse after autologous stem cell transplantation occurred in every patient, and brentuximab vedotin exposure varied. In regard to this clone: Its antigen is undetermined.

The CDR3 runs to 14 residues. The germline V gene encodes CDR1 SGHKS and CDR2 YYEKEE (reference sequence). Trimming removed 1 base at V and 3 bases at J, with 10 bases between. Repertoires were generated with immunoSEQ multiplex PCR, while TCRdb's copy carries only in-frame clones and drops some. The table records 70,000 or so clones, approximately 94% of them present only once. Overall study results and limits: Significantly greater TCR diversity emerged by C4D1 in CD4+ cells but not CD8+ cells. Newly diagnosed patients had baseline TCR diversity that was reportedly lower than that of healthy donors.

This specimen consisted of peripheral blood mononuclear cells (PBMCs), obtained at baseline. The chain is built from TRBV5-5 and TRBJ2-5; D gene ambiguous. The sequence was collected from a human donor with classical Hodgkin lymphoma. The CDR3 reads CASSLIGLEETQYF. In DNA, the CDR3 is TGTGCCAGCAGCTTGATAGGTCTCGAAGAGACCCAGTACTTC.